At least ten counts were recorded for the clone carrying this T cell receptor beta chain. Antigen: not known. This sample is drawn from a study of early T cells in non-severe SARS-CoV-2 infection. About the research overall: Chains stayed unpaired after sequencing of bulk RNA from unsorted whole blood. Study-level findings and limits: Anti-spike CD8 responses were favored in VDJdb matching, and private and CD4 specificities were missed.

There are 15 residues in the CDR3. Germline V gene data show CDR1 as SGHVS and CDR2 as FQNEAQ. The V end lost 4 bases, the J end lost 2 bases, and 15 bases lay between the germline ends. Researchers tagged individual cDNA molecules with unique molecular identifiers. MiXCR, run by TCRdb on the 5' RACE reads, gives a single entry per CDR3 protein. Of under 85,000 distinct CDR3 sequences detected, roughly 15% appear once; the ten largest clones hold around 3.6%. This chain uses TRBV7-8 with TRBJ2-7, with no clear D. The clonotype comes from an adult who was a healthcare worker with PCR-confirmed SARS-CoV-2 infection or an uninfected control (not recorded which). The starting material was whole blood, obtained at baseline. The CDR3 here is CASSSSPGLTYEQYF. In DNA form, the CDR3 reads TGTGCCAGCAGCTCTTCGCCGGGTCTTACCTACGAGCAGTACTTC.